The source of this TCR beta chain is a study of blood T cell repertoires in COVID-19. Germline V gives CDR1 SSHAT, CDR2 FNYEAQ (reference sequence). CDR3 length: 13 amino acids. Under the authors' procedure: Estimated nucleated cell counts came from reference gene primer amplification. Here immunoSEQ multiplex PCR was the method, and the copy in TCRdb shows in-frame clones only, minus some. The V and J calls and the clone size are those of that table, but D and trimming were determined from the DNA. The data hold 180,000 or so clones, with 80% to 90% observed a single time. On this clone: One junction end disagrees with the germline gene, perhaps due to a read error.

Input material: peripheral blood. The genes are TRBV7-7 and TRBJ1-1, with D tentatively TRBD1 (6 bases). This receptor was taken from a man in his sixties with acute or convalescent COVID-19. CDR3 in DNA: TGTGCTAGCAGCTTGGACAGGAACACTGAAGCTTTCTTT. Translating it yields CASSLDRNTEAFF.